This TCR beta chain was recovered during a study of cytomegalovirus exposure and HLA in healthy donors. TCRdb's copy holds only in-frame clones and misses some; the assay was immunoSEQ multiplex PCR. The top ten clones hold around 2.4% of a sample with some 68,000 clones, 95% to 97% of them seen once. The origin of this receptor is a man between 18 and 29 years old in good health and CMV-seronegative. The material sequenced was PBMCs.

The CDR3 nucleotides read TGTGCCAGCAGCGTAGGAGATAGCGGGAGCACAGATACGCAGTATTTT. Its protein is CASSVGDSGSTDTQYF. The chain is built from TRBV9 and TRBJ2-3; 7 positions match TRBD2. The V segment lost 0 bases and the J segment 0 bases; nucleotides outside the gene matches: 4. CDR1 and CDR2 (germline): SGDLS, YYNGEE. The CDR3 consists of 16 residues.